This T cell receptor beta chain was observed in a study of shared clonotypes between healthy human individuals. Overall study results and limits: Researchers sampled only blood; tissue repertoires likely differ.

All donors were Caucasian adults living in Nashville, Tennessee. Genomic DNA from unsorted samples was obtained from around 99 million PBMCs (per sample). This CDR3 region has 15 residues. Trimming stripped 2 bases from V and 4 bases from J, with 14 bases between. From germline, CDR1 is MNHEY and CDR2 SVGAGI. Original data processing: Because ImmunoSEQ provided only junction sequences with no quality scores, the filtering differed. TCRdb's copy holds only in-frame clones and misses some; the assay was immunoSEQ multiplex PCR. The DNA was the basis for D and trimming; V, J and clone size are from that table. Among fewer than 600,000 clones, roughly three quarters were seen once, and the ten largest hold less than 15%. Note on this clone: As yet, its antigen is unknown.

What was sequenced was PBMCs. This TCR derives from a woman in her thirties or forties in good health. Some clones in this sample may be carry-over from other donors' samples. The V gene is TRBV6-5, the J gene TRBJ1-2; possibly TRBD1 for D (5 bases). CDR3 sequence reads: CASSYGTSSGYGYTF. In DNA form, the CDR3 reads TGTGCCAGCAGTTACGGGACGTCTTCGGGCTATGGCTACACCTTC.